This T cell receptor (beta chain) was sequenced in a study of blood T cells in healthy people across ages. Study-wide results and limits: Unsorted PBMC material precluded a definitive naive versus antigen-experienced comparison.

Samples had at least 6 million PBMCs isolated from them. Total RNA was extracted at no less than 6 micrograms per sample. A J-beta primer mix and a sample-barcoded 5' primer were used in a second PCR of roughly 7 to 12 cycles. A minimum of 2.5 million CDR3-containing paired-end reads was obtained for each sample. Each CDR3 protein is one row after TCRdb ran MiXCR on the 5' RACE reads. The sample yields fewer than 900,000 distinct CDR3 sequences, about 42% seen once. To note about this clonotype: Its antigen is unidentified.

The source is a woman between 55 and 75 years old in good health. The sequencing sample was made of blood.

The CDR3 here is CASSQRAFNEQYF. CDR3 nucleotide sequence: TGTGCCAGCAGCCAACGGGCTTTTAACGAGCAGTACTTC. The chain uses TRBV3-1 and TRBJ2-7; D ambiguous. The germline CDR1 and CDR2 sequences are LGHDT and YNNKEL (reference sequence). V lost 2 bases to trimming and J lost 5 bases, with 10 bases between them. The CDR3 is 13 residues long.